This TCR beta chain is drawn from a study of cytomegalovirus exposure and HLA in healthy donors. Points from the study as a whole: Reportedly, diagnosis of cytomegalovirus status by the classifier showed high specificity and sensitivity.

The CDR3 runs to 14 residues. V lost 0 bases, J lost 5 bases, and 4 bases stayed unmatched. Germline V gene sequence: CDR1 SGDLS, CDR2 YYNGEE. Concerning this clone itself: The antigen is unknown.

Researchers ran the PCR with 60 Vbeta and 13 Jbeta primers. Assay used: immunoSEQ multiplex PCR; TCRdb lists only in-frame clones, some missing. In the table there are 150,000 to 200,000 clones, roughly 80% of which are singletons. This TCR derives from a female donor in good health and CMV-seronegative. The material sequenced was PBMCs. J is TRBJ2-7 and V is TRBV9; 8 bases map to TRBD1. In DNA form, the CDR3 reads TGTGCCAGCAGCGTAGAGCAGGGGGCCGACGAGCAGTACTTC. Protein: CASSVEQGADEQYF.